This TCR beta chain is from a study of T-cell memory formation after mild COVID-19. After 5'RACE with constant-segment primers, TCR alpha and TCR beta cDNA libraries carrying sample barcodes and UMIs were obtained. Via MiXCR, TCRdb re-called the 5' RACE reads, giving one row per CDR3 protein. The sample lists 380,000 or so distinct CDR3 sequences; around 15% were seen once. Germline V gives CDR1 SEHNR, CDR2 FQNEAQ (reference sequence). The V and J ends lost 5 bases and 11 bases, in that order; junction bases with no gene match: 6. CDR3 length: 13 amino acids. This clonotype came up many times. This receptor was identified in a man younger than 30 who had mild COVID-19 (a few samples of this study predate the infection). Cell type and time point are not known. The sequenced material came from PBMCs or a T cell subset sorted from them (not recorded which). This chain connects TRBV7-9 to TRBJ1-6, with TRBD1 identical over 7 bases. The CDR3: CASSVDREAPLHF. CDR3 nucleotides: TGTGCCAGCAGCGTCGACAGGGAGGCACCCCTCCACTTT.